A selection of T cell receptor beta chains follows, all from one sample in a study of OX40 agonist ivuxolimab in advanced cancers. Clones were sequenced by immunoSEQ multiplex PCR, and TCRdb holds only the in-frame ones, with some missing. The table lists about 27,000 clones, under 80% of them singletons. The sequencing used CD4+ or CD8+ T cells sorted from blood, collected in a trial of the OX40 agonist ivuxolimab. The receptor set was obtained from an adult with an advanced solid tumor such as melanoma, head and neck, liver or kidney cancer. Each CDR3 is given with its conserved first and last residue. D genes are given only for firm matches. A row's size may be missing; if present it is once, few, many or a size class.

>NA|TRBJ1-2|16|NA|TRBV4-1
TGCGCCATTCGCCCTTATATTTGGGGGGCGAGCGATGGCTACACCTTC
CAIRPYIWGASDGYTF
>TRBD1|TRBJ1-2|15|NA|TRBV6-5
TGTGCCAGCAGTTACGCGACAGGGAAAAACTATGGCTACACCTTC
CASSYATGKNYGYTF
>TRBD1|TRBJ2-7|13|NA|TRBV29-1
TGCAGCGTTGGGGGACAGGGGTCCTACGAGCAGTACTTC
CSVGGQGSYEQYF
>NA|TRBJ2-5|13|NA|TRBV7-9
TGTGCCAGCAGTCCCCCCTGGGGGGAGACCCAGTACTTC
CASSPPWGETQYF
>TRBD2|TRBJ2-7|13|NA|TRBV11-3
TGTGCCAGCACTAGCGGGAGCTCTTACGAGCAGTACTTC
CASTSGSSYEQYF
>NA|TRBJ2-1|15|NA|TRBV9
TGTGCCAGCAGCTTGGGACTGAGCTCCTACAATGAGCAGTTCTTC
CASSLGLSSYNEQFF
>NA|TRBJ1-5|15|NA|TRBV10-3
TGTGCCATCAGTCCCCGGGCGACCGGGGATCAGCCCCAGCATTTT
CAISPRATGDQPQHF
>TRBD1|TRBJ2-7|15|NA|TRBV5-4
TGTGCCAGCAGCGCGCAGGGACAGGGGTACTACGAGCAGTACTTC
CASSAQGQGYYEQYF
>NA|TRBJ2-1|14|NA|TRBV7-9
TGTGCCAGCAGCCCGTCGACAGGATACAATGAGCAGTTCTTC
CASSPSTGYNEQFF
>NA|TRBJ2-7|13|NA|TRBV6-1
TGTGCCACCGCGCGCTCTGGGGGGTACGAGCAGTACTTC
CATARSGGYEQYF
>NA|TRBJ2-5|14|few|TRBV5-4
TGTGCCAGCAGCTTGTTCGGGGACGCAGAGACCCAGTACTTC
CASSLFGDAETQYF
>NA|TRBJ2-1|16|few|TRBV6-6
TGTGCCAGCAGTTACTCGGCGGGTAGCTCCTACAATGAGCAGTTCTTC
CASSYSAGSSYNEQFF
>TRBD2|TRBJ2-1|16|NA|TRBV6-6
TGTGCCAGCAGTTACTTACCTAGCGGGAACCACAATGAGCAGTTCTTC
CASSYLPSGNHNEQFF
>NA|TRBJ2-1|15|NA|TRBV7-3
TGTGCCAGCAGCTTCTCCCCAAGGGGGTTTGCTGAGCAGTTCTTC
CASSFSPRGFAEQFF
>TRBD1|TRBJ2-3|14|NA|TRBV28
TGTGCCAGCAGTTACGGACAGGGGGCAGATACGCAGTATTTT
CASSYGQGADTQYF
>NA|TRBJ2-5|13|once|TRBV4-1
TGCGCCAGCAGCCAAGACGGCATAGAGACCCAGTACTTC
CASSQDGIETQYF
>TRBD2|TRBJ2-3|16|few|TRBV4-1
TGCGCCAGCAGCCAAGCACCGGGGGGGCATACAGATACGCAGTATTTT
CASSQAPGGHTDTQYF
>TRBD2|TRBJ2-3|15|NA|TRBV7-6
TGTGCCAGCAGCCCAAGCGGGAGGCGCACAGATACGCAGTATTTT
CASSPSGRRTDTQYF
>TRBD1|TRBJ2-5|19|NA|TRBV7-6
TGTGCCAGCAGCTTAGCGCCCCCAAGGACAGGAGGCTTCCAAGAGACCCAGTACTTC
CASSLAPPRTGGFQETQYF
>TRBD1|TRBJ2-1|15|once|TRBV6-4
TGTGCCAGCAGTGACCGGGACAGCGCCTACAATGAGCAGTTCTTC
CASSDRDSAYNEQFF
>NA|TRBJ1-6|13|NA|TRBV5-4
TGTGCCAGCAGCTTGGCCCTTTCATCACCCCTCCACTTT
CASSLALSSPLHF
>TRBD1|TRBJ2-7|15|NA|TRBV19
TGTGCCAGTAGTCAGAAGGGACAGGGATTATACGAGCAGTACTTC
CASSQKGQGLYEQYF
>NA|TRBJ1-5|13|NA|TRBV6-6
TGTGCCACGAGGACTTCTTCACCTGGTCCCCAGCATTTT
CATRTSSPGPQHF
>NA|TRBJ2-1|14|once|TRBV25-1
TGTGCCAGCAGTGGGACAGCTTTTTACAATGAGCAGTTCTTC
CASSGTAFYNEQFF
>NA|TRBJ2-7|17|NA|TRBV5-1
TGCGCCAGCAGCTTGTGGTTTGGTCAGGAGGGGGTCGGCGAGCAGTACTTC
CASSLWFGQEGVGEQYF
>NA|TRBJ2-1|13|once|TRBV7-8
TGTGCCAGCAGCCCCCCTTCTGCCGTGATGCAGTTCTTC
CASSPPSAVMQFF
>NA|TRBJ2-4|14|NA|TRBV10-3
TGTGCCATCAGTGAGTCGCCAGGGGAGAACATTCAGTACTTC
CAISESPGENIQYF
>TRBD2|TRBJ2-5|17|NA|TRBV2
TGTGCCAGCAGTGATTCGACTAGCGGGAGTGACCAAGAGACCCAGTACTTC
CASSDSTSGSDQETQYF
>TRBD2|TRBJ2-7|15|NA|TRBV7-8
TGTGCCAGCAGCTTACGTTCTAGCGGGACGTACGAGCAGTACTTC
CASSLRSSGTYEQYF
>NA|TRBJ1-5|15|NA|TRBV5-5
TGTGCCAGCAGCCCGTGGGGCTATAGCAATCAGCCCCAGCATTTT
CASSPWGYSNQPQHF
>NA|TRBJ1-1|13|NA|TRBV5-6
TGTGCCAGCAGCTTGGGCAGGGGTACTGAAGCTTTCTTT
CASSLGRGTEAFF
>NA|TRBJ2-1|11|NA|TRBV20-1
TGCAGTGCTAGACCCTCGGCGGAGCAGTTCTTC
CSARPSAEQFF
>NA|TRBJ2-3|14|few|TRBV19
TGTGCCAGTAGTATAGTAGGAAGCACAGATACGCAGTATTTT
CASSIVGSTDTQYF
>NA|TRBJ2-7|15|NA|TRBV4-1
TGCGCCAGCAGCCAAGATAGGGGGGGGGCATACGAGCAGTACTTC
CASSQDRGGAYEQYF
>TRBD1|TRBJ2-1|18|NA|TRBV29-1
TGCAGCGTTGAAGAAACCCTACAGGGGGACCCCTCCTACAATGAGCAGTTCTTC
CSVEETLQGDPSYNEQFF
>NA|TRBJ2-7|11|NA|TRBV28
TGTGCCACCAAACTCGGATACGAGCAGTACTTC
CATKLGYEQYF
>NA|TRBJ2-5|11|NA|TRBV19
TGTGCCAGTAGGTGGGACGACACCCAGTACTTC
CASRWDDTQYF
>NA|TRBJ2-5|14|NA|TRBV28
TGTGCCAGCAGTTACGGCGTGGGCGGAGAGACCCAGTACTTC
CASSYGVGGETQYF
>NA|TRBJ1-1|13|NA|TRBV4-1
TGCGCCAGCAGCCAATTTCCGGACACTGAAGCTTTCTTT
CASSQFPDTEAFF
>NA|TRBJ1-3|14|NA|TRBV30
TGTGCCTTCGTACAGGGAAGCTCTGGAAACACCATATATTTT
CAFVQGSSGNTIYF
>NA|TRBJ2-7|11|NA|TRBV6-5
TGTGCCAGCAGCGGGGGATACGAGCAGTACTTC
CASSGGYEQYF
>TRBD1|TRBJ2-6|19|NA|TRBV7-8
TGTGCCAGCAGCTCCCCGGAGGGACAGGGGAATACTGGGGCCAACGTCCTGACTTTC
CASSSPEGQGNTGANVLTF
>NA|TRBJ2-6|19|NA|TRBV5-1
TGCGCCAGCAGCTTGGCCGGGACTTCTTCATTGTCTGGGGCCAACGTCCTGACTTTC
CASSLAGTSSLSGANVLTF
>NA|TRBJ1-4|15|NA|TRBV2
TGTGCCAGCAGTCCCCGAGAAGGGCGGGTTGAAAAACTGTTTTTT
CASSPREGRVEKLFF
>NA|TRBJ2-7|14|NA|TRBV19
TGTGCCAGTAGTCGCCTCGGGGTACCGAACGAGCAGTACTTC
CASSRLGVPNEQYF
>NA|TRBJ1-1|16|NA|TRBV6-6
TGTGCCAGCACCTCCGGAGAACTGCCCGGAGACACTGAAGCTTTCTTT
CASTSGELPGDTEAFF
>NA|TRBJ1-5|17|NA|TRBV4-1
TGCGCCAGCAGCCCCTATCTGACATTAGCGGGAAATCAGCCCCAGCATTTT
CASSPYLTLAGNQPQHF
>TRBD1|TRBJ1-4|20|few|TRBV4-2
TGTGCCAGCAGCCAAAATCACCGGGACAGGGCACTTAGAGGCGATGAAAAACTGTTTTTT
CASSQNHRDRALRGDEKLFF
>NA|TRBJ2-6|15|once|TRBV7-9
TGTGCCAGCAGCACCGGGAGCTCTGGGGCCAACGTCCTGACTTTC
CASSTGSSGANVLTF
>NA|TRBJ2-7|18|NA|TRBV12-1
TGTGCCAGCAGCTTTGTTGGACAGGGCGAATATAAACTACGCGAGCAGTACTTC
CASSFVGQGEYKLREQYF
>TRBD1|TRBJ2-7|16|NA|TRBV15
TGTGCCACCAGCAGAGATCGTGGACAGGGGGCCAACGAGCAGTACTTC
CATSRDRGQGANEQYF
>NA|TRBJ1-2|12|once|TRBV30
TGTGCCCAGGGAAAGGACAGCTATGGCTACACCTTC
CAQGKDSYGYTF
>NA|TRBJ1-4|15|NA|TRBV9
TGTGCCCGCAGCTCAGAGGGGGGGGATAATGAAAAACTGTTTTTT
CARSSEGGDNEKLFF
>NA|TRBJ1-1|14|NA|TRBV19
TGTGCCAGTAGTATGGGGGGACATCTCACTGAAGCTTTCTTT
CASSMGGHLTEAFF
>NA|TRBJ1-1|13|NA|TRBV19
TGTGCCAGTAGTAGTCGCGATGGGACTGAAGCTTTCTTT
CASSSRDGTEAFF
>TRBD1|TRBJ2-7|15|NA|TRBV28
TGTGCCAGCAGCCGCCTTGTACAGGGGCCCTACGAGCAGTACTTC
CASSRLVQGPYEQYF
>NA|TRBJ2-1|18|NA|TRBV7-9
TGTGCCAGCAGCCGATTCCACCTACTAGCTGTCTTGGACAATGAGCAGTTCTTC
CASSRFHLLAVLDNEQFF